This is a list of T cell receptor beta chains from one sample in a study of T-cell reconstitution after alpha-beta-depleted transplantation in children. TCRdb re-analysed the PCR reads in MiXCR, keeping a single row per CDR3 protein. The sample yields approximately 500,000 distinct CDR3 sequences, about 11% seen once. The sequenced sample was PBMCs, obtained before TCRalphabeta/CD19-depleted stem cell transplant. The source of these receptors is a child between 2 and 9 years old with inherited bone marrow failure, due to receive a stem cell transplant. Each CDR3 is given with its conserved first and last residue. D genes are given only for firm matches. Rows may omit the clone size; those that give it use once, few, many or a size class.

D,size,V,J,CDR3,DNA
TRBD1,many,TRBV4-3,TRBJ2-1,CASSQVGRGLDEQFF,TGCGCCAGCAGCCAAGTGGGCAGGGGGCTCGATGAGCAGTTCTTC
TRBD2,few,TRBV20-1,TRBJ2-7,CSAPNGLAGVEQYF,TGCAGTGCTCCTAATGGACTAGCGGGAGTCGAGCAGTACTTC
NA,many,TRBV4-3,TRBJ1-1,CASSQDNGQTVEAFF,TGCGCCAGCAGCCAAGATAACGGACAGACAGTTGAAGCTTTCTTT
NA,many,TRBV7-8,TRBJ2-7,CASSPRRWGATYEQYF,TGTGCCAGCAGCCCCCGCCGCTGGGGGGCCACCTACGAGCAGTACTTC
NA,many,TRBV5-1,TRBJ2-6,CASSPGAGANVLTF,TGCGCCAGCAGCCCCGGGGCTGGGGCCAACGTCCTGACTTTC
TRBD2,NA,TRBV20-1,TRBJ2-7,CSARMVAGGFGYF,TGCAGTGCTAGGATGGTAGCGGGAGGTTTCGGGTACTTC
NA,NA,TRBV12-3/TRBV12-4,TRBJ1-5,CASSPIGDQPQHF,TGTGCCAGCAGTCCAATAGGGGATCAGCCCCAGCATTTT
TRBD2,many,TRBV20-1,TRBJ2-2,CSASGRDTGELFF,TGCAGTGCTAGCGGGAGGGACACCGGGGAGCTGTTTTTT
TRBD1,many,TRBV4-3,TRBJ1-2,CASRQEYRGYYGYTF,TGCGCCAGCAGGCAAGAGTACAGGGGCTACTATGGCTACACCTTC
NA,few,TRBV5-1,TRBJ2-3,CASSTPGGTDTQYF,TGCGCCAGCAGTACGCCCGGGGGCACAGATACGCAGTATTTT
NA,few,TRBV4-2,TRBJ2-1,CASSQEGLLQFF,TGTGCCAGCAGCCAAGAAGGACTACTACAGTTCTTC
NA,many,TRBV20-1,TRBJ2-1,CSASPPPRSSYNEQFF,TGCAGTGCTAGCCCACCCCCTAGGAGCTCCTACAATGAGCAGTTCTTC
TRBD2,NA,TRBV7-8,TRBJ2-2,CASSFSSGINTGEQFF,TGTGCCAGCAGCTTTTCTAGCGGGATCAACACCGGGGAGCAGTTTTTT
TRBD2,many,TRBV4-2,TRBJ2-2,CASSLPTRGLNTGELFF,TGTGCCAGCAGCCTTCCCACTAGGGGACTAAACACCGGGGAGCTGTTTTTT
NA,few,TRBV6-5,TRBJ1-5,CASSYSAGYQPQHF,TGTGCCAGCAGTTACTCTGCAGGGTATCAGCCCCAGCATTTT
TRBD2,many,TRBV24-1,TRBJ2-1,CATSPVPGLAPNEQFF,TGTGCCACCAGTCCTGTACCGGGACTAGCCCCCAATGAGCAGTTCTTC
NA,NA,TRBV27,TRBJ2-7,CASSLSLGDSSYEQYF,TGTGCCAGCAGTTTATCGTTGGGGGATAGCTCCTACGAGCAGTACTTC
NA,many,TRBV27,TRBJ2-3,CASSFLGGTDTQYF,TGTGCCAGCAGTTTTTTGGGGGGCACAGATACGCAGTATTTT
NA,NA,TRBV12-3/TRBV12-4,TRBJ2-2,CASIGTVNTGELFF,TGTGCCAGCATTGGGACGGTGAACACCGGGGAGCTGTTTTTT
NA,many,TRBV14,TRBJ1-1,CASSQDAGSGFLEAFF,TGTGCCAGCAGCCAAGACGCGGGCTCCGGCTTCTTAGAAGCTTTCTTT
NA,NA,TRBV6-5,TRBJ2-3,CASSSHSDRTDTQYF,TGTGCCAGCAGTTCCCATTCTGACAGGACAGATACGCAGTATTTT
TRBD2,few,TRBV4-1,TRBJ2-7,CASRPTGTRASYEQYF,TGCGCCAGCAGGCCGACCGGGACTAGGGCATCCTACGAGCAGTACTTC
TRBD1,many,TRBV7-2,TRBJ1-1,CASRGQRAEAFF,TGTGCCAGCAGGGGACAGAGGGCTGAAGCTTTCTTT
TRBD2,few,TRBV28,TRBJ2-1,CASSTTGTSGGEQFF,TGTGCCAGCAGTACAACCGGGACAAGCGGGGGTGAGCAGTTCTTC
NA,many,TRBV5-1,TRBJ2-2,CASSHDAKQGNTGELFF,TGCGCCAGCAGCCACGATGCCAAACAGGGGAACACCGGGGAGCTGTTTTTT
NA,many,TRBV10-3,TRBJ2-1,CAISAGNNEQFF,TGTGCCATCAGTGCCGGTAACAATGAGCAGTTCTTC
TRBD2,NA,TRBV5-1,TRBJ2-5,CASSLAEIAGGVFETQYF,TGCGCCAGCAGCTTGGCCGAAATAGCGGGTGGAGTTTTTGAGACCCAGTACTTC
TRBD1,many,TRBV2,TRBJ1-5,CASGERTGHSNQPQHF,TGTGCCAGCGGGGAGCGGACAGGTCATAGCAATCAGCCCCAGCATTTT
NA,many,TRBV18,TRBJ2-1,CASSRTPQGSYNEQFF,TGTGCCAGCTCACGAACGCCGCAGGGGTCCTACAATGAGCAGTTCTTC